The next 13 T cell receptor beta chains were all read from a single sample in a study of a mutant IDH1 vaccine in newly diagnosed glioma. Some clones are missing from TCRdb's copy, which holds only in-frame ones; the method was immunoSEQ multiplex PCR. The sample holds tens of thousands of clones, more than 70% seen once. Stated time point: baseline, week 1 (first vaccination visit). Treatment meaning: pre-vaccination baseline after standard-of-care therapy. This specimen consisted of peripheral blood mononuclear cells (PBMCs), obtained from a glioma patient treated with radiotherapy, temozolomide or both. The receptors shown here come from a woman between 18 and 29 years old with glioma. Some clones in this sample may be carry-over from other donors' samples.

The chain uses TRBV14 and TRBJ2-7; TRBD1 matches 9 bases. CDR1 is SGHDN, CDR2 FVKESK, per germline. The CDR3 covers 14 residues. V shed 3 bases, J shed 6 bases, and the junction held 6 bases outside the gene matches. The CDR3 reads CASSQPGQGGEQYF. The CDR3 region has the DNA TGTGCCAGCAGCCAGCCGGGACAGGGAGGCGAGCAGTACTTC.

The chain links TRBV5-4 to TRBJ1-1, with D unclear. The CDR3 spans 13 residues. Trimming stripped 3 bases from V and 10 bases from J, with 16 bases between. Germline CDR1 reads SGHNT; CDR2 reads YYREEE (reference sequence). The CDR3 is CASSYRHPPRAFF. In DNA form, the CDR3 reads TGTGCCAGCAGCTATAGGCATCCGCCACGAGCTTTCTTT.

This chain joins TRBV10-2 and TRBJ1-2, with 7 bases identical to TRBD1. The ends lost 6 bases at V and 8 bases at J; junction bases unmatched: 18. Germline V gene lookup returns CDR1 WSHSY and CDR2 SAAADI. CDR3 size: 16 residues. CDR3 sequence: CASSPSRRGLGEGYTF. CDR3 bases: TGCGCCAGCAGCCCCTCCCGTAGGGGGCTAGGGGAAGGCTACACCTTC.

This clone was recorded a few times. Sequence at one end of the junction differs from germline and may be a read error. The gene calls are TRBV4-2 and TRBJ1-1; D perhaps matches TRBD1 (5 bases). The CDR3 runs 12 residues. The V gene's germline CDR1 is LGHNA and CDR2 YNFKEQ. CDR3: CASSQEGLDLRF. In DNA, the CDR3 is TGTGCCAGCAGCCAAGAGGGACTCGATTTACGCTTT.

The chain links TRBV5-1 to TRBJ2-5; 8 nucleotides line up with TRBD1. The V and J ends lost 1 base and 5 bases, in that order; junction bases with no gene match: 4. Germline CDR1 reads SGHRS; CDR2 reads YFSETQ. The CDR3 extends over 14 amino acids. This CDR3 reads CASSLSGGPETQYF. In nucleotides, the CDR3 is TGCGCCAGCAGCTTGTCAGGGGGCCCGGAGACCCAGTACTTC.

The rearrangement uses TRBV6-6 and TRBJ2-7; D not resolved. Deletions cut 9 bases from V and 2 bases from J, with 14 bases between. CDR3 length equals 13 residues. Germline V gene lookup returns CDR1 MNHNY and CDR2 SVGAGI (reference sequence). CDR3 protein: CASTLGATYEQYF. CDR3 nucleotide sequence: TGTGCCAGTACACTGGGCGCCACCTACGAGCAGTACTTC.

The chain uses TRBV6-5 and TRBJ1-3; 8 bases map to TRBD1. The J segment lost 2 bases and the V segment lost 7 bases, leaving 4 bases of the junction unmatched. The CDR3 consists of 14 residues. CDR1 and CDR2 (germline): MNHEY, SVGAGI. The CDR3 loop reads CASMKQGAGNTIYF. The CDR3 nucleotides are TGTGCCAGCATGAAACAGGGGGCTGGAAACACCATATATTTT.

The rearrangement uses TRBV12-5 and TRBJ1-4, with D possibly being TRBD1 (5 bases). Germline V gene data show CDR1 as LGHNT and CDR2 as FRNRAP. The CDR3 extends over 14 amino acids. Trimming shortened V by 3 bases and J by 3 bases, and 8 bases separated the two germline ends. The CDR3 DNA is TGTGCTAGTGGTTTTAGGGGCCCTAATGAAAAACTGTTTTTT. Translation: CASGFRGPNEKLFF.

This clone was observed a few times. The J gene is TRBJ1-1, the V gene TRBV4-1; D unresolved. The V gene lost 1 base and the J gene lost 4 bases, with 16 bases spanning the gap. Germline CDR1 and CDR2: MGHRA and YSYEKL. CDR3 size: 16 residues. The CDR3 DNA sequence: TGCGCCAGCAGCCAAGTGTCCCAGGCCCCGGGCACTGAAGCTTTCTTT. Translated, it gives CASSQVSQAPGTEAFF.

Comment on this clone: The germline gene is not matched at one end of the junction; a read error may be the cause. The chain uses TRBV4-2 and TRBJ2-1; D unresolved. The length of the CDR3 is 16 residues. CDR1 LGHNA and CDR2 YNFKEQ come from the germline V gene. The CDR3 nucleotides read TGTGCCAGCAGACAAGATCCGGGTAGCTCCTACAATGAGCAGTTCTTC. It translates to CASRQDPGSSYNEQFF.

The V and J genes are TRBV2 and TRBJ2-1, with D hard to call. Germline V gene lookup returns CDR1 SNHLY and CDR2 FYNNEI. The germline V and J ends were trimmed by 8 bases and 4 bases, with 12 bases remaining between them. The CDR3 is made up of 13 amino acids. In nucleotides, the CDR3 is TGTGCCAGCCAGCCGATTCAGTACAATGAGCAGTTCTTC. Its translation is CASQPIQYNEQFF.

V is TRBV2 and J is TRBJ2-1; TRBD2 matches at 7 bases. The junction had 1 base not matched to a gene; V was cut back by 2 bases and J by 12 bases. This CDR3 contains 11 residues. Germline CDR1 SNHLY, CDR2 FYNNEI. The CDR3 reads CASSETGGQFF. The CDR3, as DNA: TGTGCCAGCAGTGAAACGGGGGGGCAGTTCTTC.

The J gene is TRBJ1-1, the V gene TRBV6-5, with 7 bases that match TRBD1. This CDR3 is 14 amino acids long. Germline CDR1 and CDR2: MNHEY and SVGAGI. The ends lost 9 bases at V and 4 bases at J; junction bases unmatched: 11. CDR3 nucleotides: TGTGCCAGGGCGGGGCAGGGGGAGTTCACTGAAGCTTTCTTT. Protein: CARAGQGEFTEAFF.